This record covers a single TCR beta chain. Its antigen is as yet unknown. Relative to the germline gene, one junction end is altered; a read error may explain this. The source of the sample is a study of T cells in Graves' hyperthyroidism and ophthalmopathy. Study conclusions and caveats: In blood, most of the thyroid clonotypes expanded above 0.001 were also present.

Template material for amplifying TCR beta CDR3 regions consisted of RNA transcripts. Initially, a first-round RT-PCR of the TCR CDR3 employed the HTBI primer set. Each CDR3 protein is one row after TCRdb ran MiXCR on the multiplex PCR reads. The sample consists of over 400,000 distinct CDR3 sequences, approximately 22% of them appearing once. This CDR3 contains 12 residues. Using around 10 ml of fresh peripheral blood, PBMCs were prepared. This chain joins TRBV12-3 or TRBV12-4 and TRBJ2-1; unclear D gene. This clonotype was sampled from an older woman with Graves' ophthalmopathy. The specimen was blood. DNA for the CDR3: TGTGCCGGCAGTTCTGGTGGCATCAAGCAGTTCTTC. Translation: CAGSSGGIKQFF.